A single sample is the source of the 27 T cell receptor beta chains below, sequenced in a study of CD4 and CD8 cells across lung adenocarcinoma regions (dated by TCRdb to the late 2010s). The library relied on PCR. Instrument on record: HiSeq X Ten. The raw public reads went through TCRdb reprocessing: fastp at Q25, MiXCR clone calling, in-frame beta chains kept. Entries are consolidated by CDR3 protein sequence, retaining the most common genes and DNA. The sample table records some 23,000 distinct CDR3 sequences; roughly half of these occur just once. The ten most abundant clones make up around 50% of the sample. The sample was CD8+ T cells from the center of a lung tumor. According to the study, the label for this sample's cell subset or site signals: tumor center region. These receptors were obtained from a male donor with lung adenocarcinoma. The CD4 and CD8 labels of this study may be unreliable.

CDR3 residues: CASKPGLGVKYTQYF. DNA of the CDR3: TGTGCCAGCAAACCGGGGCTTGGAGTTAAATATACGCAGTACTTC. The chain is built from TRBV27 and TRBJ2-4; the D gene could be TRBD1 or TRBD2 (5 bases each). CDR3 size: 15 residues. Deletions cut 7 bases from V and 13 bases from J, with 26 bases between. Germline loops: CDR1 MNHEY, CDR2 SMNVEV (reference sequence).

Only a few counts were recorded for this clonotype. This chain connects TRBV6-5 to TRBJ2-5; 7 nucleotides line up with TRBD2. The last part of the DNA fits TRBJ2-7 better; the J call may be wrong. CDR1 and CDR2 from the germline V gene are MNHEY and SVGAGI. This CDR3 is 14 amino acids long. This CDR3 reads CASSYASGNYEQYF. The CDR3 DNA sequence: TGTGCCAGCAGTTACGCGAGCGGGAACTACGAGCAGTACTTC.

The chain employs TRBV9 and TRBJ2-7; D gene unclear. Trimming removed 2 bases from V and 3 bases from J, with 12 bases in between. Germline V lookup: CDR1 SGDLS, CDR2 YYNGEE. The CDR3 sequence is 14 residues long. In DNA, the CDR3 is TGTGCCAGCAGCGTCCATCAGTGGGGCTACGAGCAGTACTTC. This translates into CASSVHQWGYEQYF.

Comment on this clonotype: At one end the junction does not follow the germline gene, possibly because of a read error. The chain has TRBV10-3 and TRBJ2-3, with a weak D call TRBD2 (7 bases). CDR1 is ENHRY and CDR2 is SYGVKD in the germline V gene. This CDR3 region has 15 residues. In DNA, the CDR3 is TGTGGCGGGGGCAAAGGCGGCCGTGCCGAAGATACCCAGTACTTT. Protein sequence: CGGGKGGRAEDTQYF.

The CDR3, as DNA: TGCGCCAGCGGGACAGGGAGCTCCTACAATGAGCAGTTCTTC. Protein sequence: CASGTGSSYNEQFF. The chain is built from TRBV10-1 and TRBJ2-1, with TRBD1 matching 9 bases. The V and J ends lost 8 bases and 0 bases, in that order; junction bases with no gene match: 2. The V gene's germline CDR1 is WNHNN and CDR2 SYGVQD (reference sequence). This CDR3 is 14 amino acids long.

On this clonotype: The DNA is left out, because the CDR3 cannot be placed on it with certainty; the CDR3 is given as TCRdb lists it. The chain uses TRBV27 and TRBJ2-2; the DNA was not used to check the table's D call, TRBD2. The CDR3 length equals 17 residues, ends included. The germline V gene has CDR1 MNHEY and CDR2 SMNVEV (reference sequence). The CDR3 region is CASSLRLEGVGTGTQFF.

The V gene is TRBV6-1, the J gene TRBJ2-1; D uncertain. The germline CDR1 and CDR2 sequences are MNHNS and SASEGT. CDR3 size: 13 residues. V shed 1 base and J shed 8 bases, with 9 bases lying between them. Here the CDR3 reads CASSEGTGDEQFF. The CDR3 coding sequence is TGTGCCAGCAGTGAAGGAACCGGCGATGAGCAGTTCTTC.

This clonotype was counted ten times or more. V is TRBV12-3 or TRBV12-4 and J is TRBJ2-1; 7 bases line up with TRBD2. The J segment lost 2 bases and the V segment lost 5 bases, leaving 6 bases of the junction unmatched. The CDR3 consists of 15 residues. CDR3 protein: CASSPLAAPYNEQFF. As DNA, the CDR3 is TGTGCCAGCAGTCCCCTAGCGGCTCCCTACAATGAGCAGTTCTTC.

This clonotype was seen a handful of times. The chain employs TRBV28 and TRBJ1-2; 7 bases fit TRBD1. The ends lost 6 bases at V and 8 bases at J; junction bases unmatched: 9. Germline V gene data show CDR1 as MDHEN and CDR2 as SYDVKM. The CDR3 runs to 13 residues. The CDR3 protein is CASRLPGQFGYTF. The CDR3 DNA reads TGTGCCAGCAGACTACCGGGACAGTTCGGCTACACCTTC.

This clonotype came up many times. A much larger clone lies a single base off, so this may be a read error. This chain connects TRBV6-1 to TRBJ2-1; D call uncertain. Judging by the DNA end, TRBJ2-7 fits better; the J call may be wrong. The CDR3 extends over 11 amino acids. CDR1 is MNHNS and CDR2 is SASEGT in the germline V gene. The CDR3: CASRSLREQYF. The CDR3, as DNA: TGTGCCAGCAGGAGCCTCCGGGAGCAGTACTTC.

The chain recombines TRBV6-5 with TRBJ2-1; D is undetermined. The closer fit of TRBJ2-7 to the DNA end suggests the J call may be wrong. Germline V gene data show CDR1 as MNHEY and CDR2 as SVGAGI. The CDR3 sequence is 13 residues long. CDR3 amino acids: CASSYSDPYEQYF. DNA for the CDR3: TGTGCCAGCAGTTACTCGGACCCTTACGAGCAGTACTTC.

Remarks on this clonotype: Relative to the germline gene, one junction end is altered; a read error may explain this. J is TRBJ2-5 and V is TRBV12-3 or TRBV12-4; 7 bases align to TRBD2. The CDR3 consists of 15 residues. The CDR3 nucleotides are TGTGCCAGCAGTTTGTCTAGCGGCCACCAAGGGACCCAGTACTTC. Protein product: CASSLSSGHQGTQYF.

This clonotype was observed once. The chain uses TRBV6-1 and TRBJ2-4; maybe TRBD2 (5 bases). The CDR3 contains 20 residues. Germline CDR1 MNHNS, CDR2 SASEGT. Trimming shortened V by 4 bases and J by 12 bases, and 37 bases separated the two germline ends. The CDR3 DNA reads TGTGCCAGCAGTGGATCAAGCGCGGGCTCCGGGTTTTTTGGCCAAGACACTCAGTACTTC. The encoded protein is CASSGSSAGSGFFGQDTQYF.

This clonotype has ten or more counts. The chain employs TRBV12-3 or TRBV12-4 and TRBJ2-3, with 8 bases identical to TRBD2. The CDR3 length is 16 residues. With 3 bases clipped from V and 2 bases from J, the junction kept 7 bases outside the gene matches. The CDR3 region is CASSFFRGRFTDTQYF. As DNA, the CDR3 is TGTGCCAGCAGTTTCTTCCGCGGGAGGTTCACAGATACGCAGTATTTT.

The J gene is TRBJ2-1, the V gene TRBV27, with D perhaps matching TRBD2 (5 bases). The closer fit of TRBJ2-7 to the DNA end suggests the J call may be wrong. Germline CDR1 is MNHEY and CDR2 is SMNVEV (reference sequence). The CDR3 totals 14 residues. Written as DNA, the CDR3 is TGTGCCAGCAGCAATACTAGGGATTCCTACGAGCAGTACTTC. Protein: CASSNTRDSYEQYF.

The chain carries TRBV6-1 and TRBJ2-5, with 11 bases aligning to TRBD2. The J call may be wrong; the DNA end is better matched by TRBJ2-7. The CDR3 has 16 residues. Germline V lookup: CDR1 MNHNS, CDR2 SASEGT. The CDR3, as DNA: TGTGCCAGCAGTGATTTCCTAGCGGGAGGCACCTACGAGCAGTACTTC. Translating gives CASSDFLAGGTYEQYF.

This clonotype has more than one count but fewer than ten. This chain connects TRBV4-1 to TRBJ2-3; no definite D call. The germline V gene has CDR1 MGHRA and CDR2 YSYEKL. CDR3 length: 16 residues. V was clipped by 1 base and J by 2 bases, with 13 bases between them. CDR3 DNA sequence: TGCGCCAGCAGCCAAGCGATGACCAGGACCACAGATACGCAGTATTTT. This gives the protein CASSQAMTRTTDTQYF.

The rearrangement uses TRBV5-4 and TRBJ2-3; D not certain. CDR1 SGHNT and CDR2 YYREEE come from the germline V gene (reference sequence). The CDR3 extends over 13 amino acids. The V end was cut by 0 bases, the J end by 5 bases, with 7 bases between. CDR3 sequence: CASSLAGEDTQYF. The CDR3 nucleotides are TGTGCCAGCAGCTTGGCTGGCGAAGATACGCAGTATTTT. The complete variable domain, with remaining parts taken from reference TRBV5-4 and TRBJ2-3, reads ETGVTQSPTHLIKTRGQQVTLRCSSQSGHNTVSWYQQALGQGPQFIFQYYREEENGRGNFPPRFSGLQFPNYSSELNVNALELDDSALYLCASSLAGEDTQYFGPGTRLTVL.

This clonotype was counted many times. The chain uses TRBV20-1 and TRBJ2-3; 16 bases align to TRBD2. The J segment lost 2 bases and the V segment lost 4 bases, leaving 6 bases of the junction unmatched. This CDR3 is built from 17 residues. CDR1 DFQATT and CDR2 SNEGSKA come from the germline V gene (reference sequence). CDR3 in DNA: TGCAGTGCTACCGGGACTAGCGGGAGGGTATACACAGATACGCAGTATTTT. Translation: CSATGTSGRVYTDTQYF.

The chain joins TRBV20-1 to TRBJ2-3; TRBD1 matches 10 bases. The junction had 11 bases not matched to a gene; V was cut back by 1 base and J by 10 bases. Per germline, CDR1 DFQATT and CDR2 SNEGSKA (reference sequence). CDR3 length: 15 amino acids. The CDR3 nucleotides read TGCAGTGCTAGAGGACAGGGGGCGCCCACCGATGCGCAGTATTTT. Residues: CSARGQGAPTDAQYF.

Many counts were recorded for this clonotype. CDR3 nucleotide sequence: TGCGCCAGCAGCCAAGATCTCCCGACTACCAGGGAATGGAAGACCCAGTACTTC. Its translation: CASSQDLPTTREWKTQYF. The genes are TRBV4-1 and TRBJ2-5; D possibly uses TRBD1 or TRBD2 (5 bases each). The CDR3 has 18 residues. Germline loops: CDR1 MGHRA, CDR2 YSYEKL. Trimming left V 0 bases short and J 6 bases short, with 23 bases between.

The rearrangement joins TRBV5-1 to TRBJ1-2, with 9 bases fitting TRBD1. The J segment lost 2 bases and the V segment lost 1 base, leaving 6 bases of the junction unmatched. This CDR3 is built from 16 residues. Germline V CDR1 and CDR2: SGHRS, YFSETQ. In DNA, the CDR3 is TGCGCCAGCAGCTTGACACCGACAGGGGGAAACTATGGCTACACCTTC. Protein sequence: CASSLTPTGGNYGYTF. The full variable domain, in which reference TRBV5-1 and TRBJ1-2 provide the parts outside the CDR3, is KAGVTQTPRYLIKTRGQQVTLSCSPISGHRSVSWYQQTPGQGLQFLFEYFSETQRNKGNFPGRFSGRQFSNSRSEMNVSTLELGDSALYLCASSLTPTGGNYGYTFGSGTRLTVV.

As regards this clonotype: One junction end disagrees with the germline gene, perhaps due to a read error. The chain is built from TRBV6-1 and TRBJ2-3, with D perhaps being TRBD1 or TRBD2 (5 bases each). CDR3 size: 16 residues. Germline V gene data show CDR1 as MNHNS and CDR2 as SASEGT. CDR3 sequence (DNA): TGTGCCAGCAGTGAATCGGGGCTGGGGGTCGAAGATACGCAGTATTTC. Its translation: CASSESGLGVEDTQYF.

Comments on this clonotype: It may be a read error: a sequence one base away is much more abundant. The CDR3 bases are TGCGGAGCGGGAACCCAAGAGACCCAGTTCTTC. Its translation: CGAGTQETQFF. The chain is built from TRBV10-3 and TRBJ2-1; 7 positions agree with TRBD2. This CDR3 is 11 amino acids long. Germline loops: CDR1 ENHRY, CDR2 SYGVKD.

Points on this clonotype: Sequence at one end of the junction differs from germline and may be a read error. The chain carries TRBV10-3 and TRBJ2-3, with D possibly matching TRBD2 (6 bases). The CDR3 length is 14 residues. From germline, CDR1 is ENHRY and CDR2 SYGVKD. The CDR3 nucleotides read TGTGCGGGGAGAGTGGGGGGTGTCGGAGATACCCAGTATTTT. Its protein is CAGRVGGVGDTQYF.

This chain uses TRBV12-3 or TRBV12-4 with TRBJ2-1, with 15 bases that match TRBD2. The J call could be wrong; TRBJ2-5 is a better fit for the DNA end. This CDR3 comprises 15 residues. The CDR3 sequence is CASRRTSGRGETQYF. In nucleotides, the CDR3 is TGTGCCAGCAGAAGGACTAGCGGGAGGGGAGAGACCCAGTACTTC.

The chain joins TRBV27 to TRBJ2-5; D may be TRBD2 (6 bases). Germline CDR1 is MNHEY and CDR2 is SMNVEV (reference sequence). The CDR3 is made up of 16 amino acids. Trimming shortened V by 8 bases and J by 4 bases, and 23 bases separated the two germline ends. The CDR3 bases are TGTGCCAGCGGGGGAAACGGGGGACTTGACCCAGAGACCCAGTACTTC. Amino acids: CASGGNGGLDPETQYF.